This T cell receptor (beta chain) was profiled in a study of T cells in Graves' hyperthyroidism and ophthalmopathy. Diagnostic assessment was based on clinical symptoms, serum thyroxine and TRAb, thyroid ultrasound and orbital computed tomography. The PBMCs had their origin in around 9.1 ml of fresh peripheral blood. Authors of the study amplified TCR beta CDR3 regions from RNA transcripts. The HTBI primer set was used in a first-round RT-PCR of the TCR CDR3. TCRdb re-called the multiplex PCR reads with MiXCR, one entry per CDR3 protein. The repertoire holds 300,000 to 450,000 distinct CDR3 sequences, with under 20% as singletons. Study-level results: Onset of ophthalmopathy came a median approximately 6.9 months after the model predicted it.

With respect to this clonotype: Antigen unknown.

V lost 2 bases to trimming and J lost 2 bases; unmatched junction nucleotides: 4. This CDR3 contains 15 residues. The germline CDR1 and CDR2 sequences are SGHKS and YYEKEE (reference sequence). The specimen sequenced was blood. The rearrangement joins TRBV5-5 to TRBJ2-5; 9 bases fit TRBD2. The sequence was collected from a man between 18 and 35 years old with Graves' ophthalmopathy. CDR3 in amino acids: CASSLRLAAQETQYF. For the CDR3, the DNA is TGTGCCAGCAGCTTAAGACTAGCGGCACAAGAGACCCAGTACTTC.